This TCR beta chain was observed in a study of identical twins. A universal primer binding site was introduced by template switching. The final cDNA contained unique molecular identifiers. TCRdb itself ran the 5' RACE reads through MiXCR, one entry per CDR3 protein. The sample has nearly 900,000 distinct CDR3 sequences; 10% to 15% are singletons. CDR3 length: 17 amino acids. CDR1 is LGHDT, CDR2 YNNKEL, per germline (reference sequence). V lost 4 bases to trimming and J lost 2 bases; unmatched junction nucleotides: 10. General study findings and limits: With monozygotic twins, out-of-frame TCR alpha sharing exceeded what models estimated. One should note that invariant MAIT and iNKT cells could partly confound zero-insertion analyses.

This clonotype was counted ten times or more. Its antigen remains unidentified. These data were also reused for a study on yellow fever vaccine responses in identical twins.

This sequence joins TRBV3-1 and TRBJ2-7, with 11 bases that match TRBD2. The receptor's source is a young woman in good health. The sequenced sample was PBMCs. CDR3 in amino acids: CASSPKLAGAFPYEQYF. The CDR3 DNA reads TGTGCCAGCAGCCCCAAACTAGCGGGAGCATTTCCCTACGAGCAGTACTTC.